This TCR beta chain was retrieved from a study of T cell changes during pregnancy in multiple sclerosis (dated by TCRdb to between 2018 and 2020). Describing the broader study: In women with multiple sclerosis, the researchers looked at how the T cell repertoire shifted as pregnancy progressed.

A note on this clone: Its antigen is not yet known. Base quality data are lacking; no much larger clone is found one base away.

Library generation was performed with the immunoSEQ multiplex PCR assay. TCRdb retrieved this table from immuneACCESS and kept in-frame rearrangements only. Not all clones are present; in checked studies, unresolved V genes account for under half, and no reason is known for the remainder. Recorded for this sample are 88,000 or so clones; around 92% of them occurred a single time. The top ten clonotypes cover roughly 2.5% of the sample. Taken from cysteine to phenylalanine, the CDR3 has 13 residues. Only the CDR3 DNA stays, 39 bases, in frame from base 1. CDR1 MNHNS and CDR2 SASEGT are derived from the germline V gene. V lost 5 bases and J lost 5 bases; the stretch between them is 10 bases long.

The input for sequencing was peripheral blood, taken before pregnancy. The sequence joins TRBV6-1 to TRBJ2-1; TRBD2 is perhaps the D gene, given 5 matching bases. The receptor was derived from a female donor with multiple sclerosis, enrolled in a pregnancy study. CDR3 sequence: CASSTRFDNEQFF. The DNA is TGTGCCAGCAGTACTAGGTTCGACAATGAGCAGTTCTTC.